This is a list of T cell receptor beta chains from one sample in a study of T cell responses to AZD1222 COVID-19 vaccine. The data were produced by immunoSEQ multiplex PCR, yet TCRdb's version contains in-frame clones alone and is incomplete. The sample includes 110,000 to 150,000 clones, 85% to 95% of them seen just once. Sequencing was performed on peripheral blood, taken on day 0 of AZD1222 vaccination. The receptors stem from an adult in good health. CDR3s include the opening cysteine and the closing phenylalanine or tryptophan. The D gene is left open where the match is weak. Part of the rows lack a size; the others show once, few, many or a class for expanded clones.

TRBV7-9	TRBJ1-1	NA	13	NA	CASSANRDTEAFF	TGTGCCAGCAGCGCCAACAGGGACACTGAAGCTTTCTTT
TRBV19	TRBJ1-6	NA	14	TRBD1	CASSWDRGRSPLHF	TGTGCCAGTAGCTGGGACAGGGGGAGGTCACCCCTCCACTTT
TRBV19	TRBJ1-4	NA	15	NA	CASSMRGGMNEKLFF	TGTGCCAGTAGTATGAGGGGGGGGATGAATGAAAAACTGTTTTTT
TRBV7-2	TRBJ2-3	NA	13	NA	CASSSSPYYTQYF	TGTGCCAGCAGCTCGAGCCCGTACTATACGCAGTATTTT
TRBV6-6	TRBJ2-2	few	14	NA	CAVEEGPNTGELFF	TGTGCCGTTGAGGAGGGCCCGAACACCGGGGAGCTGTTTTTT
TRBV21-1	TRBJ1-1	NA	17	NA	CASSKVVTGDTNTEAFF	TGTGCCAGCAGCAAAGTTGTAACAGGGGATACGAACACTGAAGCTTTCTTT
TRBV28	TRBJ2-7	few	14	NA	CASSLDRSSYEQYF	TGTGCCAGCAGTCTCGACAGGAGCTCCTACGAGCAGTACTTC
TRBV4-1	TRBJ1-2	NA	16	NA	CASSHSGTDVDYGYTF	TGCGCCAGCAGCCATTCCGGGACGGATGTGGACTATGGCTACACCTTC
TRBV10-3	TRBJ2-7	NA	17	NA	CAISRAGDLSNGYEQYF	TGTGCCATCAGTCGGGCAGGGGACCTTTCGAATGGGTACGAGCAGTACTTC
TRBV19	TRBJ2-1	NA	14	TRBD1	CASSIDTTGGREVF	TGTGCCAGTAGTATAGATACGACAGGGGGACGGGAGGTCTTC
TRBV13	TRBJ1-1	once	15	TRBD1	CASSLWARGHTEAFF	TGTGCCAGCAGCTTATGGGCCAGGGGGCACACTGAAGCTTTCTTT
TRBV7-9	TRBJ1-1	NA	17	NA	CASSLGYNSKFGTEAFF	TGTGCCAGCAGCCTTGGGTATAATTCGAAGTTCGGCACTGAAGCTTTCTTT
TRBV3-1/TRBV3-2	TRBJ2-6	NA	18	NA	CASSQDADPSSGANVLTF	TGTGCCAGCAGCCAAGATGCGGATCCTAGCTCTGGGGCCAACGTCCTGACTTTC
TRBV7-8	TRBJ2-3	NA	20	TRBD2	CASSLEAPGTMAGSTDTQYF	TGTGCCAGCAGCTTAGAAGCTCCGGGGACTATGGCGGGGAGCACAGATACGCAGTATTTT
TRBV28	TRBJ1-5	NA	15	TRBD1	CASNLGQGSNQPQHF	TGTGCCAGTAACCTGGGACAGGGAAGCAATCAGCCCCAGCATTTT
TRBV5-1	TRBJ1-4	NA	14	NA	CASSLTQYNEKLFF	TGCGCCAGCAGTTTAACACAGTATAATGAAAAACTGTTTTTT
TRBV3-1/TRBV3-2	TRBJ1-2	NA	12	NA	CASSLRSYGYTF	TGTGCCAGCAGCTTACGTAGCTATGGCTACACCTTC
TRBV6-6	TRBJ1-1	NA	15	TRBD1	CASSLQGLEDTEAFF	TGTGCCAGCAGCCTACAGGGGTTGGAGGACACTGAAGCTTTCTTT
TRBV30	TRBJ1-5	NA	13	NA	CAWSDHSGQPQHF	TGTGCCTGGAGTGATCACAGTGGTCAGCCCCAGCATTTT
TRBV27	TRBJ2-1	NA	17	NA	CASGTIRNSKLPLEQFF	TGTGCCAGCGGAACAATCCGCAACAGCAAATTACCCCTCGAGCAGTTCTTC
TRBV27	TRBJ1-5	NA	12	NA	CASSPHGGPQHF	TGTGCCAGCAGCCCTCACGGCGGGCCCCAGCATTTT
TRBV6-5	TRBJ2-5	NA	16	NA	CASSYSGARGAETQYF	TGTGCCAGCAGTTACTCGGGGGCGCGAGGGGCAGAGACCCAGTACTTC
TRBV10-3	TRBJ2-1	once	14	NA	CAISLRAEGNEQFF	TGTGCCATCAGTCTGCGGGCCGAGGGCAATGAGCAGTTCTTC
TRBV11-2	TRBJ1-6	once	18	NA	CASSFERVGTGANSPLHF	TGTGCCAGCAGCTTTGAACGCGTCGGGACCGGTGCTAATTCACCCCTCCACTTT
TRBV5-1	TRBJ2-3	NA	14	NA	CASKGEGATDTQYF	TGCGCCAGCAAGGGGGAGGGGGCGACAGATACGCAGTATTTT
TRBV2	TRBJ1-1	NA	13	NA	CASGTNDLTEAFF	TGTGCCAGCGGGACCAACGACCTCACTGAAGCTTTCTTT
TRBV11-2	TRBJ2-1	NA	13	TRBD2	CASSTGTIGEQFF	TGTGCCAGCAGCACTGGGACTATTGGCGAGCAGTTCTTC
TRBV6-5	TRBJ1-5	NA	14	TRBD1	CASSPTGGHQPQHF	TGTGCCAGCAGCCCGACAGGGGGGCATCAGCCCCAGCATTTT
TRBV12-5	TRBJ2-7	once	16	TRBD1	CASGLAGTGVSYEQYF	TGTGCTAGTGGTTTGGCCGGGACAGGAGTCTCCTACGAGCAGTACTTC
TRBV27	TRBJ1-3	NA	13	NA	CASSSASGNTIYF	TGTGCCAGCAGTTCTGCCTCTGGAAACACCATATATTTT
TRBV5-1	TRBJ1-1	NA	13	NA	CASSRGAETEAFF	TGCGCCAGCAGCAGAGGGGCTGAGACTGAAGCTTTCTTT
TRBV28	TRBJ2-7	once	12	NA	CASSFSSYEQYF	TGTGCCAGCAGTTTTAGCTCCTACGAGCAGTACTTC
TRBV5-4	TRBJ2-3	NA	16	TRBD2	CASSPRLAGGPDTQYF	TGTGCCAGCAGCCCGAGACTAGCGGGGGGGCCAGATACGCAGTATTTT
TRBV5-6	TRBJ2-3	NA	14	NA	CASSLYGSTDTQYF	TGTGCCAGCAGCTTGTATGGCAGCACAGATACGCAGTATTTT
TRBV30	TRBJ2-7	NA	12	NA	CAWTSENYEQYF	TGTGCCTGGACTAGCGAAAACTACGAGCAGTACTTC
TRBV11-3	TRBJ2-7	NA	11	NA	CASSPSHEQYF	TGTGCCAGCAGCCCCAGCCACGAGCAGTACTTC
TRBV27	TRBJ1-6	NA	15	NA	CASKIDILENSPLHF	TGTGCCAGCAAAATTGATATCTTGGAGAATTCACCCCTCCACTTT
TRBV19	TRBJ1-2	NA	16	NA	CASRPGRAGANYGYTF	TGTGCCAGCAGGCCTGGCAGGGCGGGAGCCAACTATGGCTACACCTTC
TRBV28	TRBJ1-5	NA	15	TRBD1	CASRGRDRGLQPQHF	TGTGCCAGCAGGGGCAGGGACAGGGGGCTTCAGCCCCAGCATTTT
TRBV3-1/TRBV3-2	TRBJ2-7	NA	14	TRBD1	CASSQGQGEYEQYF	TGTGCCAGCAGCCAGGGACAGGGTGAGTACGAGCAGTACTTC
TRBV25-1	TRBJ1-1	NA	14	NA	CASMGGQPNTEAFF	TGTGCCAGCATGGGGGGGCAGCCGAACACTGAAGCTTTCTTT
TRBV30	TRBJ1-5	NA	13	NA	CAWKRGGNQPQHF	TGTGCCTGGAAGCGGGGGGGGAATCAGCCCCAGCATTTT
TRBV5-8	TRBJ2-7	few	13	TRBD1	CASSLTGGYEQYF	TGTGCCAGCAGCTTGACAGGGGGCTACGAGCAGTACTTC
TRBV4-2	TRBJ1-3	NA	17	TRBD1	CASSQDRTGPSGNTIYF	TGTGCCAGCAGCCAAGATAGGACAGGGCCCTCTGGAAACACCATATATTTT
TRBV11-3	TRBJ1-1	NA	13	TRBD1	CASSLTGDTEAFF	TGTGCCAGCAGCTTGACAGGGGACACTGAAGCTTTCTTT
TRBV7-9	TRBJ1-4	NA	14	NA	CASSVAATNEKLFF	TGTGCCAGCAGCGTAGCAGCAACTAATGAAAAACTGTTTTTT
TRBV6-1	TRBJ2-1	NA	13	NA	CASSSGGNNEQFF	TGTGCCAGCAGCTCAGGGGGGAACAATGAGCAGTTCTTC